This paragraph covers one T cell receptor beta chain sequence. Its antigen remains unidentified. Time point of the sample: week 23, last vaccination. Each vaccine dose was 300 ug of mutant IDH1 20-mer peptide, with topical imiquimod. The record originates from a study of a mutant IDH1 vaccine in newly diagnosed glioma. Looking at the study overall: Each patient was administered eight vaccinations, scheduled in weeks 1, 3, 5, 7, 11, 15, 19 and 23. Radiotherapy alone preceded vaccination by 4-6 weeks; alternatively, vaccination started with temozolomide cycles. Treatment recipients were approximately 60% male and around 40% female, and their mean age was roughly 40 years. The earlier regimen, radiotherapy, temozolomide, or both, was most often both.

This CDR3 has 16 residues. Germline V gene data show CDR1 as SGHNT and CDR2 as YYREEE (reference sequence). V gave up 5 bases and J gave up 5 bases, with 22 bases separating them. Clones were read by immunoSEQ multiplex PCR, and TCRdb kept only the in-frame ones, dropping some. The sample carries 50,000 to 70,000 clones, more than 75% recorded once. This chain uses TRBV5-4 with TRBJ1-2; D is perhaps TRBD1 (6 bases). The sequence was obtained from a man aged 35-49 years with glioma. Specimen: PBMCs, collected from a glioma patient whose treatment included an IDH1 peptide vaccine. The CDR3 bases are TGTGCCAGCAGGGATGAACAGGGCCCCCAAAGTTATGGCTACACCTTC. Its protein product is CASRDEQGPQSYGYTF.